This TCR beta chain was sequenced in a study of blood T cell repertoires in COVID-19. At the level of the study: Collection of acute and convalescent COVID-19 samples took place in the United States, Italy and Spain. From T cells, B-cell-depleted T cells, or PBMCs came the material, which was cDNA or gDNA.

Looked up from germline, CDR1 is KGHSH and CDR2 is LQKENI. V was cut by 3 bases and J by 10 bases, with 15 bases left in between. This CDR3 contains 14 residues. In the authors' methods: Counts of nucleated cells, estimated from reference gene primer amplification, were obtained. Repertoires were generated with immunoSEQ multiplex PCR, while TCRdb's copy carries only in-frame clones and drops some. V and J calls and clone size are those listed in that table; D and trimming were worked out from the DNA. The sample lists around 77,000 clones, under 80% occurring once. Sequencing input: peripheral blood. The V gene is TRBV18, the J gene TRBJ1-4, with D uncertain. This receptor was taken from a woman of 80 years or more with active or convalescent COVID-19. For the CDR3, the DNA is TGTGCCAGCTCACCGACGCGGGGAGAGGGAAAACTGTTTTTT. Translation gives CASSPTRGEGKLFF.